This T cell receptor beta chain comes out of a study of blood T cell repertoires in COVID-19. Study in general: From T cells, B-cell-depleted T cells, or PBMCs came the material, which was cDNA or gDNA.

Comment on this clone: A read error may account for a junction end that differs from germline.

The CDR3 totals 13 residues. How the authors handled the data: Reference gene primer amplification gave estimated nucleated cell counts. Using immunoSEQ multiplex PCR, the repertoire was profiled, and TCRdb retains in-frame clones only, with some absent. V and J calls and clone size are copied from that table; D and trimming were computed from the DNA. The sample lists fewer than 200,000 clones, 88% occurring once. The clonotype comes from a man aged 40-50 years with active or convalescent COVID-19. The J gene is TRBJ2-7, the V gene TRBV12-3 or TRBV12-4, with TRBD2 identical over 8 bases. The source material was peripheral blood. The CDR3 bases are TGTGCCAGCAGTTCGAGGGATGGCAGGCTAGCGGGCTTC. It is translated as CASSSRDGRLAGF.